The rows below give T cell receptor beta chains drawn from one sample of a study of cytomegalovirus exposure and HLA in healthy donors. Sequenced by immunoSEQ multiplex PCR; TCRdb stores in-frame clones only, minus some. The sample lists approximately 190,000 clones; around 78% were seen once. Sequenced input: PBMCs. The source is a woman in her 30s in good health and CMV-seropositive. Both conserved end residues are part of each CDR3. The order of the fields is V gene, clone size, D gene, J gene, CDR3 DNA, CDR3 protein. The D gene is left open where the match is weak. The size field is filled for only some rows; it gives once, few, many or a size class.

V: TRBV4-1; size: few; D: TRBD1; J: TRBJ1-2; DNA: TGCGCCAGCAGCCATGATGGACAGGCCTATGGCTACACCTTC; CDR3: CASSHDGQAYGYTF
V: TRBV5-4; size: -; D: -; J: TRBJ2-4; DNA: TGTGCCAGTCTTCAAGACGGAGAAAACATTCAGTACTTC; CDR3: CASLQDGENIQYF
V: TRBV12-5; size: -; D: TRBD1; J: TRBJ1-2; DNA: TGTGCTAGTGGTTCCACTACCCGACAGGGGCAAGCTAACTATGGCTACACCTTC; CDR3: CASGSTTRQGQANYGYTF
V: TRBV28; size: few; D: -; J: TRBJ1-5; DNA: TGTGCCAGCAGTTTAATGGGAGACCTAGCCGGGAATCAGCCCCAGCATTTT; CDR3: CASSLMGDLAGNQPQHF
V: TRBV5-1; size: -; D: TRBD2; J: TRBJ2-7; DNA: TGCGCCAGCAGCTTGCTAGCGGGATCTTCCTACGAGCAGTACTTC; CDR3: CASSLLAGSSYEQYF
V: TRBV27; size: -; D: -; J: TRBJ2-7; DNA: TGTGCCAGCAGTTCGAGTTACTACGAGCAGTACTTC; CDR3: CASSSSYYEQYF
V: TRBV30; size: -; D: TRBD2; J: TRBJ2-2; DNA: TGTGCCTGGAGGGGAGCGGGGGGGACCGGGGAGCTGTTTTTT; CDR3: CAWRGAGGTGELFF
V: TRBV12-5; size: -; D: TRBD1; J: TRBJ1-5; DNA: TGTGCTAGTGGTTTGGTACTGGGACAGATTCATCAGCCCCAGCATTTT; CDR3: CASGLVLGQIHQPQHF
V: TRBV11-2; size: -; D: -; J: TRBJ1-1; DNA: TGTGCCAGCAGTTCTTCTCCGAACACTGAAGCTTTCTTT; CDR3: CASSSSPNTEAFF
V: TRBV2; size: -; D: TRBD2; J: TRBJ2-2; DNA: TGTGCCAGCCGGGGGGAGGACTTCACCGGGGAGCTGTTTTTT; CDR3: CASRGEDFTGELFF
V: TRBV18; size: -; D: TRBD1; J: TRBJ1-4; DNA: TGTGCCAGCTCACCCCCCGGGACAGGGGACGAAAAACTGTTTTTT; CDR3: CASSPPGTGDEKLFF
V: TRBV27; size: -; D: TRBD1; J: TRBJ1-1; DNA: TGTGCCAGCAGTTCAAGACAGGGGGCGAACACTGAAGCTTTCTTT; CDR3: CASSSRQGANTEAFF
V: TRBV11-2; size: -; D: -; J: TRBJ1-2; DNA: TGTGCCAGCAGCTTAGATTTGGAGTCCTATGGCTACACCTTC; CDR3: CASSLDLESYGYTF
V: TRBV5-1; size: -; D: -; J: TRBJ2-1; DNA: TGCGCCAGCAGCTTACCCGGGGTCGGGGATGAGCAGTTCTTC; CDR3: CASSLPGVGDEQFF